This TCR beta chain was recovered during a study of cytomegalovirus exposure and HLA in healthy donors. Regarding the study as a whole: Among the most significant clusters, several appeared linked to common viral pathogens in a later analysis. Most CMV-associated TCR beta chains appeared HLA-restricted in a later analysis. Later work found that TCR association rates differed between HLA loci; DRB1 had the most and HLA-C the fewest.

The V gene's germline CDR1 is SGHTA and CDR2 FQGNSA. With V trimmed by 2 bases and J by 4 bases, 12 bases remained unmatched. This CDR3 spans 17 amino acids. PCR was performed using 60 Vbeta and 13 Jbeta primers. Using immunoSEQ multiplex PCR, the repertoire was profiled, and TCRdb retains in-frame clones only, with some absent. Of about 180,000 clones listed, roughly 88% are singletons. On this clone itself: What it binds is not known.

Likely unrecorded immune exposures existed in these nominally healthy donors. The chain recombines TRBV7-2 with TRBJ2-3, with TRBD2 matching 7 bases. Sequenced material: PBMCs. This TCR derives from a boy younger than 10 in good health and CMV-seronegative. The CDR3 is CASSLRPGLLLADTQYF. CDR3 DNA sequence: TGTGCCAGCAGCTTACGACCGGGACTACTTTTGGCAGATACGCAGTATTTT.